Listed below are T cell receptor beta chains from one sample, sequenced in a study of radiotherapy plus CTLA-4 blockade in lung cancer. Sequencing was performed with immunoSEQ multiplex PCR; in TCRdb, only in-frame clones are kept and a portion is missing. The sample yields about 40,000 clones, 80% to 90% seen once. Sequencing used peripheral blood, obtained from a patient treated with radiotherapy plus ipilimumab. The origin of the receptors is a human donor with non-small cell lung cancer whose response to radiotherapy plus ipilimumab could not be evaluated. CDR3s include the opening cysteine and the closing phenylalanine or tryptophan. The D gene is left open where the match is weak. The size of a clone is reported for some rows only, either as once, few or many, or as a class for expanded clones.

13	TRBJ2-3	TRBV2	TRBD1	.	TGTGCCAGCCGGGACAGGGGAGCAGATACGCAGTATTTT	CASRDRGADTQYF
13	TRBJ2-1	TRBV29-1	TRBD2	.	TGCAGCTCAATCGGACTAGCGTCGAATGAGCAGTTCTTC	CSSIGLASNEQFF
13	TRBJ1-5	TRBV4-3	.	.	TGCGCCAGCAGCTGGCCTGGCAATCAGCCCCAGCATTTT	CASSWPGNQPQHF
16	TRBJ2-7	TRBV4-3	.	.	TGCGCCAGCAGCGTAGGTGGAGGACGGAGCTCCTACGAGCAGTACTTC	CASSVGGGRSSYEQYF
17	TRBJ2-1	TRBV2	TRBD2	.	TGTGCCAGCAGGGACACAGGGGGAACTAGCGGGACGGGTGAGCAGTTCTTC	CASRDTGGTSGTGEQFF
14	TRBJ2-7	TRBV2	.	.	TGTGCCTCAACCCCGGGAACCTACTCCTACGAGCAGTACTTC	CASTPGTYSYEQYF
12	TRBJ2-1	TRBV27	.	.	TGTGCCAGCAGCGGGGGGCCCCATGAGCAGTTCTTC	CASSGGPHEQFF
16	TRBJ2-5	TRBV5-1	TRBD2	.	TGCGCCAGCAGCTTACGACTAGCGGGAGGGCAAGAGACCCAGTACTTC	CASSLRLAGGQETQYF
14	TRBJ1-1	TRBV4-1	.	.	TGCGCCAGCAGCCCCGACTGGGTGAACACTGAAGCTTTCTTT	CASSPDWVNTEAFF
14	TRBJ2-5	TRBV5-4	.	.	TGTGCCAGCAGCTTGGCCCCGTACCAAGAGACCCAGTACTTC	CASSLAPYQETQYF
20	TRBJ2-6	TRBV10-3	.	.	TGTGCCATCAGTGACCTCGCGAGAGAGGCCCCCTTCTCTGGGGCCAACGTCCTGACTTTC	CAISDLAREAPFSGANVLTF
17	TRBJ1-6	TRBV4-3	.	few	TGCGCCAGCAGCCAAGTAATCCCTGGGAGTTCGGGGTCACCCCTCCACTTT	CASSQVIPGSSGSPLHF
14	TRBJ2-1	TRBV4-1	TRBD1	.	TGCGCCAGCAGCCTGCAGGGGACAGGGAATGAGCAGTTCTTC	CASSLQGTGNEQFF
15	TRBJ2-1	TRBV2	TRBD2	.	TGCGCCAGCAGCCCCTCGGGAGGGCCAGTTAATGAGCAGTTCTTC	CASSPSGGPVNEQFF
15	TRBJ1-4	TRBV5-6	.	few	TGTGCCAGCAGCATCCTGACAGACACTAATGAAAAACTGTTTTTT	CASSILTDTNEKLFF
16	TRBJ2-7	TRBV10-3	TRBD1	.	TGTGCCATCAGTGAGAGGGGGACAGGGGGCGCCTACGAGCAGTACTTC	CAISERGTGGAYEQYF
14	TRBJ2-5	TRBV5-6	.	.	TGTGCCAGCGGGCCGAGGACATACAAAGAGACCCAGTACTTC	CASGPRTYKETQYF
17	TRBJ2-2	TRBV5-3	.	.	TGTGCCAGAAGCTCACGACAGAAAGGGGGTTACACCGGGGAGCTGTTTTTT	CARSSRQKGGYTGELFF
15	TRBJ2-5	TRBV2	TRBD1	.	TGTGCCAGCAGTTGGACAGGGTTTCGGGAGGAGACCCAGTACTTC	CASSWTGFREETQYF
15	TRBJ2-7	TRBV19	.	.	TGTGCCAGTAGTATAGCCGTGGAGGGATCTGGCGAGCAGTACTTC	CASSIAVEGSGEQYF
13	TRBJ2-7	TRBV28	.	.	TGTGCCAGCAGTTTGCAGTCTTGGTACGAGCAGTACTTC	CASSLQSWYEQYF
14	TRBJ1-1	TRBV4-2	.	.	TGTGCCAGCAGCCAGGTTCTAGGGGGCACTGAAGCTTTCTTT	CASSQVLGGTEAFF
16	TRBJ2-3	TRBV7-3	TRBD2	few	TGTGCCAGCAGCTCAGCGTCTGGACTAGCGATAAATACGCAGTATTTT	CASSSASGLAINTQYF
15	TRBJ2-1	TRBV28	TRBD1	.	TGTGCCGGGGCCCCGGGACAGGGGGCCTACAATGAGCAGTTCTTC	CAGAPGQGAYNEQFF
16	TRBJ2-3	TRBV7-2	.	.	TGTGCCAGCAGCTTAGTAGCCGGCGGGAACACAGATACGCAGTATTTT	CASSLVAGGNTDTQYF
17	TRBJ2-1	TRBV5-4	.	few	TGTGCCAGCAGCTTGGCCCCAGGGCAGGCGTCCTACAATGAGCAGTTCTTC	CASSLAPGQASYNEQFF
12	TRBJ2-7	TRBV15	.	.	TGTGCCACCAGCAGGGATGCGGGGTCGCAGTACTTC	CATSRDAGSQYF
15	TRBJ2-5	TRBV14	TRBD2	few	TGTGCCAGCAGCCAAGTAGCGGGGACCCAAGAGACCCAGTACTTC	CASSQVAGTQETQYF
16	TRBJ2-5	TRBV7-3	.	.	TGTGCCAGCAGCACAACCGGCAGGGGGGCGGGAGAGACCCAGTACTTC	CASSTTGRGAGETQYF
15	TRBJ1-2	TRBV7-2	TRBD1	.	TGTGCCAGCAGCCCAGCGTCCACGGGACAGTATGGCTACACCTTC	CASSPASTGQYGYTF
18	TRBJ2-7	TRBV11-2	TRBD2	.	TGTGCCAGCAGCGAAAACCTCGGGACTAGCGGGCTTGGATACGAGCAGTACTTC	CASSENLGTSGLGYEQYF
16	TRBJ2-3	TRBV5-5	TRBD2	.	TGTGCCAGCAGCCGGGAACTAGCGGGAGGTCGAGATACGCAGTATTTT	CASSRELAGGRDTQYF
13	TRBJ1-5	TRBV19	TRBD1	.	TGTGCCAGTAAGAGGGGGCCGGGTCAGCCCCAGCATTTT	CASKRGPGQPQHF
15	TRBJ1-1	TRBV7-3	TRBD1	.	TGTGCCAGCAGCTCTGGGACAGGAATGAACACTGAAGCTTTCTTT	CASSSGTGMNTEAFF
11	TRBJ2-3	TRBV20-1	.	.	TGCAGTGCTAACGAAGGAGGTACGCAGTATTTT	CSANEGGTQYF
16	TRBJ1-6	TRBV11-2	.	.	TGTGCCAGCAGCTTGGAATATCAGACAGTTAATTCACCCCTCCACTTT	CASSLEYQTVNSPLHF
13	TRBJ2-2	TRBV7-9	.	.	TGTGCCAGCAGCCTGGACTTGACCGGGGAGCTGTTTTTT	CASSLDLTGELFF